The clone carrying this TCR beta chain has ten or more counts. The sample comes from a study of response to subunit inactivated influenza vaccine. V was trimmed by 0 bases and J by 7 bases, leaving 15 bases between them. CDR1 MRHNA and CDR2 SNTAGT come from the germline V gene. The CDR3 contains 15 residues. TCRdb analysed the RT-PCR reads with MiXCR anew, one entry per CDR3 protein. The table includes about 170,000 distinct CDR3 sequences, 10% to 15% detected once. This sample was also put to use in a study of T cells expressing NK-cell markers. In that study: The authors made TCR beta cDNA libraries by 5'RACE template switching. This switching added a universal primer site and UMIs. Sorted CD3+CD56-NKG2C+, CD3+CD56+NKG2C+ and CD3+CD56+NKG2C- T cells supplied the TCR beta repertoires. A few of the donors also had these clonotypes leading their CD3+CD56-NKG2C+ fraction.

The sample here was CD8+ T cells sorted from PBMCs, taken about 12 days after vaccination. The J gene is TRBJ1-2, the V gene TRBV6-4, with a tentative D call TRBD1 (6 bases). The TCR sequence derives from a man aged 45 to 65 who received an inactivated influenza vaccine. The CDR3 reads CASSDSIGGHLGYTF. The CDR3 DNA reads TGTGCCAGCAGTGACTCGATCGGGGGACACCTTGGCTACACCTTC.